These 5 T cell receptor beta chains share one sample of origin, sequenced in a study of cytomegalovirus exposure and HLA in healthy donors. Both 60 Vbeta primers and 13 Jbeta primers went into the PCR. Clones were read by immunoSEQ multiplex PCR, and TCRdb kept only the in-frame ones, dropping some. The data contain roughly 190,000 clones, approximately 77% of them singletons. Sequencing was performed on PBMCs. The origin of the receptors is a man aged 35-49 years in good health and CMV-seropositive.

The V call is TRBV7-8, the J call TRBJ2-1; 10 nucleotides line up with TRBD1. CDR1 and CDR2 from the germline V gene are SGHVS and FQNEAQ. The junction had 6 bases not matched to a gene; V was cut back by 3 bases and J by 7 bases. This CDR3 spans 15 amino acids. CDR3 DNA: TGTGCCAGCAGCTTCCGGGACAGGGGCGGGAATGAGCAGTTCTTC. Residues: CASSFRDRGGNEQFF. The full variable domain, in which reference TRBV7-8 and TRBJ2-1 provide the parts outside the CDR3, is GAGVSQSPRYKVAKRGQDVALRCDPISGHVSLFWYQQALGQGPEFLTYFQNEAQLDKSGLPSDRFFAERPEGSVSTLKIQRTQQEDSAVYLCASSFRDRGGNEQFFGPGTRLTVL.

The chain links TRBV4-1 to TRBJ2-7; D possibly corresponds to TRBD2 (5 bases). The CDR3 is 14 residues long. Per the germline V gene, CDR1 is MGHRA and CDR2 is YSYEKL. Trimming shortened V by 3 bases and J by 0 bases, and 9 bases separated the two germline ends. CDR3 bases: TGCGCCAGCAGCCACGGGATCGGCTCCTACGAGCAGTACTTC. It encodes CASSHGIGSYEQYF.

The J gene is TRBJ2-3, the V gene TRBV7-3, with 10 bases that match TRBD2. The CDR3 is 17 amino acids. CDR1 is SGHTA and CDR2 is FQGTGA in the germline V gene. Trimming removed 5 bases from V and 6 bases from J; junction bases left unmatched: 14. CDR3 protein: CASSPTGASGGVDTQYF. CDR3 nucleotide sequence: TGTGCCAGCAGCCCCACCGGGGCTAGCGGGGGTGTTGATACGCAGTATTTT.

This chain links TRBV5-6 with TRBJ2-7; the match to TRBD1 covers 10 bases. CDR1 is SGHDT, CDR2 YYEEEE, per germline. J was trimmed by 1 base and V by 4 bases; bases with no gene match: 5. There are 15 residues in the CDR3. The CDR3 region is CASSGGTGVSYEQYF. The CDR3 DNA is TGTGCCAGCAGCGGCGGGACAGGGGTTTCCTACGAGCAGTACTTC. Combining the CDR3 with reference TRBV5-6 and TRBJ2-7 gives the whole variable domain DAGVTQSPTHLIKTRGQQVTLRCSPKSGHDTVSWYQQALGQGPQFIFQYYEEEERQRGNFPDRFSGHQFPNYSSELNVNALLLGDSALYLCASSGGTGVSYEQYFGPGTRLTVT.

The chain has TRBV28 and TRBJ2-7; D unresolved. Germline V gene lookup returns CDR1 MDHEN and CDR2 SYDVKM. V was trimmed by 3 bases and J by 3 bases, leaving 9 bases between them. The CDR3 is 13 residues long. CDR3 in DNA: TGTGCCAGCAGTTTTTCGAGCTACTACGAGCAGTACTTC. This codes for CASSFSSYYEQYF.